What follows are 32 T cell receptor beta chains derived from one specimen sequenced in a study of blood T cell repertoires in COVID-19. Clones were sequenced by immunoSEQ multiplex PCR, and TCRdb holds only the in-frame ones, with some missing. The sample records 150,000 to 200,000 clones, 92% being singletons. Source material: peripheral blood. Every receptor here comes from a young man with COVID-19, enrolled during active disease.

The chain combines TRBV7-3 with TRBJ2-2; 7 bases map to TRBD1. The CDR3 totals 16 residues. V shed 5 bases and J 1 base; nucleotides not matched to a gene: 7. The germline CDR1 and CDR2 sequences are SGHTA and FQGTGA. CDR3 amino acids: CASSLGQQGNTGELFF. CDR3 nucleotide sequence: TGTGCCAGCAGCCTGGGACAGCAAGGGAACACCGGGGAGCTGTTTTTT. Combining the CDR3 with reference TRBV7-3 and TRBJ2-2 gives the whole variable domain GAGVSQTPSNKVTEKGKYVELRCDPISGHTALYWYRQSLGQGPEFLIYFQGTGAADDSGLPNDRFFAVRPEGSVSTLKIQRTERGDSAVYLCASSLGQQGNTGELFFGEGSRLTVL.

This clone has a single count. The V and J genes are TRBV7-2 and TRBJ1-2; no clear D. Germline V gene lookup returns CDR1 SGHTA and CDR2 FQGNSA. Trimming cost V 3 bases and J 4 bases, with 6 bases left between them. The CDR3 runs to 12 residues. The CDR3 DNA follows: TGTGCCAGCAGCTTTACGGGCTATGGCTACACCTTC. Encoded protein: CASSFTGYGYTF.

The gene calls are TRBV6-5 and TRBJ1-2; no clear D. The CDR3 totals 14 residues. The germline V gene has CDR1 MNHEY and CDR2 SVGAGI. Between the trimmed V and J ends, which lost 0 bases and 5 bases, there was a span of 10 bases. Here the CDR3 reads CASSYSPGPYGYTF. The CDR3 DNA is TGTGCCAGCAGTTACTCTCCAGGTCCTTATGGCTACACCTTC.

CDR3 nucleotide sequence: TGTGCCAGTAGTATAAGAGGATCCTCCTACAATGAGCAGTTCTTC. Translation: CASSIRGSSYNEQFF. The chain links TRBV19 to TRBJ2-1; D gene unclear. CDR3 size: 15 residues. Germline loops: CDR1 LNHDA, CDR2 SQIVND (reference sequence). V was trimmed by 2 bases and J by 0 bases, leaving 8 bases between them.

J is TRBJ1-3 and V is TRBV18; 7 nucleotides line up with TRBD1. The J segment lost 0 bases and the V segment lost 3 bases, leaving 2 bases of the junction unmatched. The V gene's germline CDR1 is KGHSH and CDR2 LQKENI. CDR3 size: 15 residues. DNA for the CDR3: TGTGCCAGCTCACCGGGACAGACCTCTGGAAACACCATATATTTT. This sequence encodes CASSPGQTSGNTIYF.

V is TRBV4-3 and J is TRBJ2-3; D perhaps matches TRBD1 (5 bases). V was shortened by 7 bases and J by 5 bases, with 25 bases between the two germline ends. This CDR3 spans 17 amino acids. CDR1 LGHNA and CDR2 YSLEER come from the germline V gene. The CDR3 DNA reads as TGCGCCAGCAAAAATTCCGCCGCCCCAGGGATCGGAGATACGCAGTATTTT. Its translation: CASKNSAAPGIGDTQYF.

Comment on this clone: Other nucleotide sequences from this sample produce the same CDR3. This chain uses TRBV5-1 with TRBJ2-2; D ambiguous. V was cut by 0 bases and J by 2 bases, with 8 bases left in between. Germline CDR1 and CDR2: SGHRS and YFSETQ. The CDR3 has 15 amino acids. The CDR3 nucleotides read TGCGCCAGCAGCTTGGGTCTCAGTAACACCGGGGAGCTGTTTTTT. Translation gives CASSLGLSNTGELFF.

The chain uses TRBV7-9 and TRBJ1-4; D unresolved. The CDR3 sequence is 12 residues long. CDR1 is SEHNR, CDR2 FQNEAQ, per germline (reference sequence). CDR3 sequence: CAVPVTNEKLFF. The CDR3 bases are TGTGCTGTGCCAGTTACTAATGAAAAACTGTTTTTT.

The rearrangement joins TRBV4-3 to TRBJ2-3; 13 nucleotides agree with TRBD2. The CDR3 length is 18 residues. Per the germline V gene, CDR1 is LGHNA and CDR2 is YSLEER. J lost 0 bases, V lost 0 bases, and 3 bases had no gene match. CDR3 coding DNA: TGCGCCAGCAGCCAAGATGAGACTAGCGGGGGGAGCACAGATACGCAGTATTTT. Its translation: CASSQDETSGGSTDTQYF.

V gene TRBV18 combines with J gene TRBJ1-1, with 8 bases matching TRBD1. Germline CDR1 and CDR2: KGHSH and LQKENI. CDR3 length: 14 amino acids. J was trimmed by 3 bases and V by 4 bases; bases with no gene match: 4. Here the CDR3 DNA reads TGTGCCAGCTCACTACGGGGACAGGACACTGAAGCTTTCTTT. It codes for CASSLRGQDTEAFF.

This clone has a handful of counts. This chain uses TRBV10-3 with TRBJ2-2, with D uncertain. Per the germline V gene, CDR1 is ENHRY and CDR2 is SYGVKD. The CDR3 has 13 amino acids. With 4 bases removed from V and 3 bases from J, the gap between germline ends came to 6 bases. The CDR3 sequence is CAISGQDTGELFF. The CDR3 region has the DNA TGTGCCATCAGTGGGCAGGACACCGGGGAGCTGTTTTTT.

A single count supports this clone. Written as DNA, the CDR3 is TGTGCCAGCAGCTCTCCCCGGGGGGCGTCTAGCACAGATACGCAGTATTTT. Translating gives CASSSPRGASSTDTQYF. The chain uses TRBV7-9 and TRBJ2-3; D may be TRBD2 (7 bases). The CDR3 runs 17 residues. V shed 4 bases and J shed 0 bases, with 17 bases lying between them. CDR1 SEHNR and CDR2 FQNEAQ come from the germline V gene (reference sequence).

In its sample, this clone was seen once. The chain uses TRBV4-3 and TRBJ1-3; no clear D. This CDR3 has 15 amino acids. Germline values: CDR1 LGHNA, CDR2 YSLEER. Trimming took 1 base from V and 0 from J, leaving 7 bases between them. CDR3 in amino acids: CASSQVLSSGNTIYF. In DNA, the CDR3 is TGCGCCAGCAGCCAAGTTTTGAGCTCTGGAAACACCATATATTTT.

J is TRBJ2-1 and V is TRBV4-3; D ambiguous. Germline loops: CDR1 LGHNA, CDR2 YSLEER. The V and J ends lost 1 base and 10 bases respectively, with 17 bases between them. This CDR3 comprises 15 residues. The CDR3 DNA follows: TGCGCCAGCAGCCAAGCTAGGAATTTATACCCGGAGCAGTTCTTC. Encoded protein: CASSQARNLYPEQFF.

The chain joins TRBV5-6 to TRBJ2-7, with 15 bases matching TRBD2. This CDR3 is 16 amino acids long. Unmatched junction bases numbered 8, after V lost 4 bases and J lost 6 bases. CDR1 and CDR2 from the germline V gene are SGHDT and YYEEEE. CDR3 residues: CASSRGLAGGLREQYF. The DNA of the CDR3 is TGTGCCAGCAGCAGGGGACTAGCGGGAGGTCTTCGCGAGCAGTACTTC. The full variable domain, its missing parts supplied by reference TRBV5-6 and TRBJ2-7, is DAGVTQSPTHLIKTRGQQVTLRCSPKSGHDTVSWYQQALGQGPQFIFQYYEEEERQRGNFPDRFSGHQFPNYSSELNVNALLLGDSALYLCASSRGLAGGLREQYFGPGTRLTVT.

This sequence joins TRBV11-2 and TRBJ2-2; 8 nucleotides match TRBD1. Unmatched junction bases numbered 6, after V lost 1 base and J lost 5 bases. The CDR3 extends over 16 amino acids. Germline CDR1 is SGHAT and CDR2 is FQNNGV. The CDR3 sequence is CASSLVPGGATGELFF. The DNA of the CDR3 is TGTGCCAGCAGCTTAGTTCCAGGGGGCGCGACCGGGGAGCTGTTTTTT.

The V and J genes are TRBV19 and TRBJ2-5; D gene uncertain. Germline lookup yields CDR1 LNHDA and CDR2 SQIVND (reference sequence). This CDR3 comprises 14 residues. Trimming pared 8 bases from V and 5 bases from J, leaving 18 bases between. This chain's CDR3 is CASQEAIPGETQYF. The CDR3 bases are TGTGCCAGTCAAGAGGCAATACCCGGGGAGACCCAGTACTTC. The whole variable domain, remainder taken from reference TRBV19 and TRBJ2-5, is DGGITQSPKYLFRKEGQNVTLSCEQNLNHDAMYWYRQDPGQGLRLIYYSQIVNDFQKGDIAEGYSVSREKKESFPLTVTSAQKNPTAFYLCASQEAIPGETQYFGPGTRLLVL.

The chain recombines TRBV28 with TRBJ1-1, with D hard to call. The CDR3 runs 14 residues. Germline CDR1 is MDHEN and CDR2 is SYDVKM. V was cut by 2 bases and J by 10 bases, with 17 bases left in between. CDR3 sequence (DNA): TGTGCCAGCAGTTTAATCGTGACCGCTCCGGGAGCTTTCTTT. It specifies CASSLIVTAPGAFF.

This rearrangement joins TRBV6-2 or TRBV6-3 to TRBJ2-7; 14 nucleotides match TRBD2. The CDR3 is 16 amino acids. Germline CDR1 MNHEY, CDR2 SVGEGT. The ends lost 4 bases at V and 3 bases at J; junction bases unmatched: 5. The CDR3 DNA reads TGTGCCAGCAGTTCGGGGACTAGCGGGAGACTCTACGAGCAGTACTTC. Translation gives CASSSGTSGRLYEQYF.

This chain links TRBV7-3 with TRBJ1-2; D not certain. The CDR3 has 13 residues. V was trimmed by 2 bases and J by 4 bases, leaving 8 bases between them. In germline, CDR1 is SGHTA, CDR2 FQGTGA. CDR3 loop: CASSLDHFYGYTF. The CDR3 nucleotides are TGTGCCAGCAGCTTAGATCACTTCTATGGCTACACCTTC.

The chain joins TRBV5-4 to TRBJ2-3; 7 nucleotides line up with TRBD2. V gave up 5 bases and J gave up 1 base; unmatched junction bases: 10. The CDR3 spans 16 residues. Germline assignment: CDR1 SGHNT and CDR2 YYREEE (reference sequence). The DNA of the CDR3 is TGTGCCAGCAGGCGGGGGACTAAGGGTGGCACAGATACGCAGTATTTT. Its protein is CASRRGTKGGTDTQYF.

The chain carries TRBV7-9 and TRBJ1-1; 8 bases match TRBD1. The germline V gene encodes CDR1 SEHNR and CDR2 FQNEAQ (reference sequence). CDR3 length equals 15 residues. The J segment lost 0 bases and the V segment lost 5 bases, leaving 5 bases of the junction unmatched. CDR3 nucleotides: TGTGCCAGCAGCCTACAGGGACAGGTGAACACTGAAGCTTTCTTT. It translates to CASSLQGQVNTEAFF.

This rearrangement joins TRBV27 to TRBJ1-1; TRBD1 aligns across 9 bases. Trimming at V came to 3 bases and at J to 2 bases, leaving 7 bases not matched to a gene. Germline CDR1 reads MNHEY; CDR2 reads SMNVEV (reference sequence). CDR3 size: 16 residues. In DNA, the CDR3 is TGTGCCAGCAGTTTCCTAACGACAGGGGGAAACACTGAAGCTTTCTTT. Its translation: CASSFLTTGGNTEAFF.

The chain combines TRBV6-2 or TRBV6-3 with TRBJ1-1; D remains ambiguous. CDR3 size: 14 residues. The germline V gene has CDR1 MNHEY and CDR2 SVGEGT. V was cut by 5 bases and J by 1 base, with 11 bases left in between. DNA of the CDR3: TGTGCCAGCAGTGTACAGATCAAGAACACTGAAGCTTTCTTT. This codes for CASSVQIKNTEAFF.

In this sample, this clone turned up once. The V gene is TRBV7-9, the J gene TRBJ2-1; 8 nucleotides align to TRBD1. This CDR3 has 11 residues. Germline loops: CDR1 SEHNR, CDR2 FQNEAQ (reference sequence). The V and J ends lost 5 bases and 12 bases, in that order; junction bases with no gene match: 3. The CDR3: CASSPDRGQFF. CDR3 nucleotide sequence: TGTGCCAGCAGCCCAGACAGGGGGCAGTTCTTC.

The rearrangement joins TRBV9 to TRBJ1-2; TRBD1 matches 7 bases. This CDR3 is built from 15 residues. With 3 bases clipped from V and 3 bases from J, the junction kept 8 bases outside the gene matches. Looked up from germline, CDR1 is SGDLS and CDR2 is YYNGEE. The CDR3 DNA reads TGTGCCAGCAGCGCTACAGACAGGGAGGACTATGGCTACACCTTC. Translated, it gives CASSATDREDYGYTF.

This chain uses TRBV12-3 or TRBV12-4 with TRBJ1-2; no definite D call. V lost 5 bases, J lost 8 bases, and 12 bases lay in between. The CDR3 sequence is 12 residues long. In DNA form, the CDR3 reads TGTGCCAGCAGTGTCGATGGGGAGGGCTACACCTTC. Its protein is CASSVDGEGYTF.

The V and J genes are TRBV5-1 and TRBJ1-2, with TRBD1 identical over 7 bases. Germline CDR1 SGHRS, CDR2 YFSETQ. CDR3 length: 16 residues. After removal of 0 bases from V and 7 bases from J, the junction contained 12 bases not matched to a gene. The CDR3 DNA is TGCGCCAGCAGCTTGGAGACAGGGATGGTACCTGTTGGCTACACCTTC. Protein sequence: CASSLETGMVPVGYTF.

The chain has TRBV6-1 and TRBJ2-7, with TRBD1 as a possible D gene (6 bases). Germline assignment: CDR1 MNHNS and CDR2 SASEGT. V was trimmed by 3 bases and J by 7 bases, leaving 19 bases between them. The CDR3 runs to 15 residues. CDR3 nucleotide sequence: TGTGCCAGCAGTGACCGGGCAGGGGCAGTGGGGGAGCAGTACTTC. This codes for CASSDRAGAVGEQYF.

The CDR3 region is CASSPPTRETQYF. CDR3 nucleotide sequence: TGTGCCAGCTCACCACCTACTCGGGAGACCCAGTACTTC. The chain recombines TRBV18 with TRBJ2-5, with no clear D. V lost 0 bases and J lost 5, with 7 bases in between. The germline gives CDR1 KGHSH, CDR2 LQKENI. This CDR3 contains 13 residues.

The genes are TRBV4-3 and TRBJ2-1; 7 bases fit TRBD2. J was trimmed by 2 bases and V by 0 bases; bases with no gene match: 7. Per the germline V gene, CDR1 is LGHNA and CDR2 is YSLEER. This CDR3 region has 17 residues. The CDR3 DNA reads TGCGCCAGCAGCCAAGATTGGGAGGGACTACCCTACAATGAGCAGTTCTTC. Residues: CASSQDWEGLPYNEQFF.

The chain employs TRBV2 and TRBJ1-1, with 8 nucleotides matching TRBD1. The CDR3 covers 15 residues. V gave up 7 bases and J gave up 3 bases; unmatched junction bases: 10. Germline V lookup: CDR1 SNHLY, CDR2 FYNNEI. This CDR3 is CASTKTLTGDTEAFF. For the CDR3, the DNA is TGTGCCAGCACCAAGACCTTGACAGGGGACACTGAAGCTTTCTTT.